This T cell receptor beta chain comes out of a study of blood T cell repertoires in COVID-19. Here immunoSEQ multiplex PCR was the method, and the copy in TCRdb shows in-frame clones only, minus some. This sample yields roughly 300,000 clones, of which about 87% are seen a single time; around 8% belongs to the top ten. Comment on this clone: This specimen includes other DNA sequences encoding the same CDR3.

Germline assignment: CDR1 SGHTA and CDR2 FQGNSA. There are 13 residues in the CDR3. V lost 6 bases to trimming and J lost 0 bases; unmatched junction nucleotides: 0. The sequenced material came from peripheral blood. V usage is TRBV7-2 and J usage is TRBJ2-3; 7 nucleotides agree with TRBD2. The clonotype comes from a woman aged 45 to 65 who had recovered from COVID-19. CDR3 sequence: CASRRGSTDTQYF. CDR3 bases: TGTGCCAGCAGGCGGGGGAGCACAGATACGCAGTATTTT.